The clone carrying this T cell receptor (beta chain) was picked up a small number of times. TCRdb passed the 5' RACE reads through MiXCR, listing each CDR3 protein once. This sample has about 250,000 distinct CDR3 sequences, with more than 15% found just once. This entry belongs to a study of T-cell memory formation after mild COVID-19. After removal of 6 bases from V and 0 bases from J, the junction contained 6 bases not matched to a gene. Germline assignment: CDR1 MNHEY and CDR2 SMNVEV (reference sequence). There are 15 residues in the CDR3. Specimen: PBMCs or a T cell subset sorted from them (not recorded which). This sequence joins TRBV27 and TRBJ2-7; 9 bases line up with TRBD2. The receptor comes from a man in his late teens or twenties who had mild COVID-19 (a few samples of this study predate the infection). Cell type and time point are not known. As DNA, the CDR3 is TGTGCCAGCAGATGGAGCGGGGGGAGCTCCTACGAGCAGTACTTC. It specifies CASRWSGGSSYEQYF.